This T cell receptor (beta chain) stems from a study of blood T cell repertoires in COVID-19 (TCRdb year 2020). Notes on the research overall: Samples covering the acute and convalescent phases of COVID-19 were provided by collaborators in the United States, Italy and Spain. The prospective study material was composed of cDNA or gDNA derived from T cells, B-cell-depleted T cells, or PBMCs. Sample metadata almost always included a de-identified subject ID, COVID-19 status, age in years and sex. Where available, HLA class I and class II types were obtained from metadata supplied by the sample provider rather than from assay-based typing. Samples came from the ongoing ImmuneRACE study (first 160 participants) plus 1,254 subjects from 6 global collaborators. Deeply sampled blood TCRbeta repertoires from subjects exposed to, actively infected with, or recovered from COVID-19 were included in the dataset. The repertoires were made available in a free public database intended to serve as a resource for research on the immune response to SARS-CoV-2.

Reading from cysteine to phenylalanine, the CDR3 counts 16 amino acids. Only the CDR3 portion is preserved as DNA: 48 bases, with reading frame beginning at the first base. The V end gives up 4 bases and the J end 0 bases, leaving 1 base in the junction not matched to a gene. In the germline V gene (reference sequence), CDR1 corresponds to LNHDA and CDR2 to SQIVND. Study-wide findings and limitations: The amount of clinical and demographic metadata varied by source and participant and was provided uncurated.

The immunoSEQ Assay, a bias-controlled multiplex PCR, was used to amplify TCRbeta CDR3 regions from genomic DNA. The original pipeline was this. The number of nucleated cells in each sample was estimated by amplification of reference gene primers within the assay. Sequence reads were collapsed and filtered to measure the absolute abundance of every unique TCRbeta CDR3 rearrangement. Productive Simpson clonality was computed per sample as the square root of Simpson's diversity index over productive rearrangements. Imported from immuneACCESS, the table was reduced by TCRdb to in-frame sequences with V and J called. These copies leave out some clones; in studies compared against another copy, an unresolved V gene accounts for under half, and the cause of the remainder is not known. V, J and clone size were drawn from that table, and D and trimming were deduced from the DNA. This sample gives about 140,000 clones in total; about 87% of them show up just once. The ten largest account for 1.7% of the sample.

Collaborating institutions collected whole blood in K2EDTA tubes following their own protocols. Collaborator samples were shipped for TCRbeta analysis as frozen whole blood, isolated PBMCs, or DNA extracted from either sample type. A note on this clone: The clone's antigen remains unknown. Base-call qualities are not available, and no considerably larger clone is one nucleotide away.

Recombination connected TRBV19 to TRBJ2-2; a stretch of 11 junction bases matches TRBD2. Input material: peripheral blood. The clonotype was recovered from a woman between 50 and 59 years old with acute or convalescent COVID-19. The nucleotide sequence is TGTGCCAGTAGTACGGGACTAGCGGCGAACACCGGGGAGCTGTTTTTT. This translates into CASSTGLAANTGELFF.